This T cell receptor beta chain originates from a study of radiotherapy plus CTLA-4 blockade in lung cancer. Across the study: Objective responses were documented in roughly 20% of patients, with disease control in 31%.

Study observations and caveats: Early blood T cell clone changes and increased post-radiation serum interferon-beta were reportedly the strongest response predictors. Blood-borne expansion of tumor-derived TCR clones followed radiotherapy plus ipilimumab.

About this clone itself: No antigen is known for it.

V lost 6 bases and J 6 bases, leaving 12 bases between the germline ends. The germline V gene encodes CDR1 MNHEY and CDR2 SVGAGI. This CDR3 spans 14 amino acids. Here immunoSEQ multiplex PCR was the method, and the copy in TCRdb shows in-frame clones only, minus some. The sample yields 65,000 to 95,000 clones, around 86% seen once. The chain has TRBV6-5 and TRBJ1-6; D might be TRBD1 (6 bases). The clonotype was recovered from a human donor with non-small cell lung cancer who had stable disease on radiotherapy plus ipilimumab. The material was peripheral blood, obtained from a patient treated with radiotherapy plus ipilimumab. CDR3 bases: TGTGCCAGCAGCCCGACAGGAGGTAATTCACCCCTCCACTTT. It specifies CASSPTGGNSPLHF.